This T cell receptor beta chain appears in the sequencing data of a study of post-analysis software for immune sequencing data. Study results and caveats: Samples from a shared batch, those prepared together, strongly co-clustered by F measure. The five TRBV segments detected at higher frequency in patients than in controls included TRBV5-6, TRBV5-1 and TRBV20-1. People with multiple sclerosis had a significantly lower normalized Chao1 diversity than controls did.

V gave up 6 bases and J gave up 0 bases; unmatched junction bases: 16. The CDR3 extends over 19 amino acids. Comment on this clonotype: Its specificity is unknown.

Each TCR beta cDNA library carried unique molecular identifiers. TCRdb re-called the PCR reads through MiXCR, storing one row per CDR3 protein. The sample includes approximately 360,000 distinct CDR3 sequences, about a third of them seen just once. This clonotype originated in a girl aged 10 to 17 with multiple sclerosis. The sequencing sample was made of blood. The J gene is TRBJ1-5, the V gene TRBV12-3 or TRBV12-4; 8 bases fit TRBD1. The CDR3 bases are TGTGCCAGCAGGTTTGATTACGGACAGGGTTTTGCTAGCAATCAGCCCCAGCATTTT. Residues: CASRFDYGQGFASNQPQHF.